A single sample gave rise to the 3 T cell receptor beta chains below, sequenced in a study of blood T cells in healthy people across ages. A second PCR of roughly 6 to 12 cycles used a sample-barcoded 5' primer and a J-beta primer mix. TCRdb analysed the 5' RACE reads with MiXCR anew, one entry per CDR3 protein. The sample lists 750,000 to 950,000 distinct CDR3 sequences, 50% to 65% occurring once. The sample taken for sequencing was blood. Source of these receptors: a man older than 75 in good health.

The V call is TRBV12-3 or TRBV12-4, the J call TRBJ2-5, with 14 positions matching TRBD2. The CDR3 sequence is 20 residues long. V shed 5 bases and J 0 bases; nucleotides not matched to a gene: 14. DNA of the CDR3: TGTGCCAGCAGTCCCTACGGACTAGCGGGAGGTATAAGGGACCAAGAGACCCAGTACTTC. Residues: CASSPYGLAGGIRDQETQYF.

In its sample, this clonotype was seen a few times. This chain links TRBV24-1 with TRBJ1-4; TRBD1 matches at 9 bases. Germline CDR1 reads KGHDR; CDR2 reads SFDVKD. The CDR3 contains 18 residues. After removal of 4 bases from V and 0 bases from J, the junction contained 8 bases not matched to a gene. The CDR3 loop is CATSEGQGPVATNEKLFF. DNA for the CDR3: TGTGCCACCAGTGAAGGACAGGGGCCCGTTGCAACTAATGAAAAACTGTTTTTT.

The rearrangement joins TRBV2 to TRBJ1-5, with TRBD1 matching 12 bases. Trimming removed 6 bases from V and 6 bases from J; junction bases left unmatched: 6. The CDR3 consists of 15 residues. Germline V lookup: CDR1 SNHLY, CDR2 FYNNEI. CDR3 bases: TGTGCCAGCAGGAGGGACAGGGGGCGCGGTCAGCCCCAGCATTTT. Translating gives CASRRDRGRGQPQHF.